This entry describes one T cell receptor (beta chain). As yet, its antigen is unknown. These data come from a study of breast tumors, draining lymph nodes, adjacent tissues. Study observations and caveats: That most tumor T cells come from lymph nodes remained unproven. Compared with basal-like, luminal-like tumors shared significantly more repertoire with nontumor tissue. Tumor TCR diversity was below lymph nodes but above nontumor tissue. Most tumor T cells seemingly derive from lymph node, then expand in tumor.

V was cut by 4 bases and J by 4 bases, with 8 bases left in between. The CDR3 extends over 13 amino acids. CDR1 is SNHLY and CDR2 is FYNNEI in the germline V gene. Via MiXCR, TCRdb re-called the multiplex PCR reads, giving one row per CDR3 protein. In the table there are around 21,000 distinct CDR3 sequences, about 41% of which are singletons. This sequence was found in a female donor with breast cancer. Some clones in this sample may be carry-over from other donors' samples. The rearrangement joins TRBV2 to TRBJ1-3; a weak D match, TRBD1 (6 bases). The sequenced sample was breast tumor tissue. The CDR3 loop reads CASSADRGNTIYF. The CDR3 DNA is TGTGCCAGCAGTGCTGACAGGGGAAACACCATATATTTT.